Sequencing of this TCR beta chain was carried out in a study of shared clonotypes between healthy human individuals. The CDR3 is 15 amino acids. J was trimmed by 2 bases and V by 10 bases; bases with no gene match: 8. Looked up from germline, CDR1 is SGHVS and CDR2 is FQNEAQ. Produced via immunoSEQ multiplex PCR; TCRdb's table is partial and in-frame only. The data show around 2.3 million clones, with 90% to 96% seen just once and 0.1% to 0.15% held by the top ten. The specimen sequenced was naive CD4+ T cells sorted from blood. Subset indicated: CD45RA+ positively selected. This rearrangement joins TRBV7-8 to TRBJ2-7; 13 bases are shared with TRBD2. The receptor's source is a man aged 18 to 30 in good health. The CDR3 spells CATYSGTSGTYEQYF. The CDR3 DNA sequence: TGTGCCACCTATTCAGGGACTAGCGGGACCTACGAGCAGTACTTC.